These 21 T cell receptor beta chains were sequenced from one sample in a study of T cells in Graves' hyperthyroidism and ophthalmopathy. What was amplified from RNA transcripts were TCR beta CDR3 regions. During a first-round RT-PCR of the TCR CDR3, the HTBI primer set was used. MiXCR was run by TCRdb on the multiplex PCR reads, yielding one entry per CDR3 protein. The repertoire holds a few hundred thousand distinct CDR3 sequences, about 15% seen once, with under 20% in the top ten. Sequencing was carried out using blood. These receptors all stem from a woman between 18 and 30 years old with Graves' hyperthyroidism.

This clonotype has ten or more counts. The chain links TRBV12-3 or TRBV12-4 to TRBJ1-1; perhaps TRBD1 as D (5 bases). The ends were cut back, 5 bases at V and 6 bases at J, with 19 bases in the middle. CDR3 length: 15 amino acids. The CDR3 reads CASSPPEGRAAEAFF. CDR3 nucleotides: TGTGCCAGCAGTCCCCCGGAGGGACGGGCGGCTGAAGCTTTCTTT.

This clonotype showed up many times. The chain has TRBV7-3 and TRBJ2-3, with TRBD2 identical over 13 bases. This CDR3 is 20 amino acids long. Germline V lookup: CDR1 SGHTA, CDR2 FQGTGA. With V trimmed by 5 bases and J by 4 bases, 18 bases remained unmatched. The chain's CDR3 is CASSPSGLAGKDVPADTQYF. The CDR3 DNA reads TGTGCCAGCAGCCCTTCGGGACTAGCGGGAAAGGATGTTCCGGCAGATACGCAGTATTTT.

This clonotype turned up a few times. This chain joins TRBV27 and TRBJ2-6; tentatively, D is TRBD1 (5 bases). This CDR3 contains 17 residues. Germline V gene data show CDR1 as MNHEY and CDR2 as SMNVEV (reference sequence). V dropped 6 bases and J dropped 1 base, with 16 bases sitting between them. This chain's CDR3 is CASSQRGLPSGANVLTF. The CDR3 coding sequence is TGTGCCAGCAGCCAAAGGGGCCTGCCATCTGGGGCCAACGTCCTGACTTTC.

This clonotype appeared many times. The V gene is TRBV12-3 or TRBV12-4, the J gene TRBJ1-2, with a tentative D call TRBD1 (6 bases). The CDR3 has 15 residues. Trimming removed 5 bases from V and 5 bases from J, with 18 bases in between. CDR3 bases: TGTGCCAGCAGTCTTTTTGCCCAGGGGAGATATGGCTACACCTTC. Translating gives CASSLFAQGRYGYTF.

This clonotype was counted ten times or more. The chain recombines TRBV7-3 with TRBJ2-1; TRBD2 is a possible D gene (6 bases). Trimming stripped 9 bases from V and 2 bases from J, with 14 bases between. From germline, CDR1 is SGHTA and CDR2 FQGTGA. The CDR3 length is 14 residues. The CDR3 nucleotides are TGTGCCAGTAGTAGCGGCGGGGCCTACAATGAGCAGTTCTTC. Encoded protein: CASSSGGAYNEQFF. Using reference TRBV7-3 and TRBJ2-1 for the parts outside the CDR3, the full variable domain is GAGVSQTPSNKVTEKGKYVELRCDPISGHTALYWYRQSLGQGPEFLIYFQGTGAADDSGLPNDRFFAVRPEGSVSTLKIQRTERGDSAVYLCASSSGGAYNEQFFGPGTRLTVL.

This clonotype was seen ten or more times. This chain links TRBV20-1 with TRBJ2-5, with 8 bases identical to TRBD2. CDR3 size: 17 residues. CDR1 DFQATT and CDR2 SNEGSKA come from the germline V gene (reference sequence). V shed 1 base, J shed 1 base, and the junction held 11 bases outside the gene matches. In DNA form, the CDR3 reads TGCAGTGCTAGAGGAAGGGCTAGCGGGCCAACCCAAGAGACCCAGTACTTC. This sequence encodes CSARGRASGPTQETQYF.

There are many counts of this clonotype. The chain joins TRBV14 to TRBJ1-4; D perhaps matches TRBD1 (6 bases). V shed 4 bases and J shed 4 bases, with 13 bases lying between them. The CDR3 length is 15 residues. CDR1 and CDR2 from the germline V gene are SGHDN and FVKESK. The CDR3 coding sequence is TGTGCCAGCAGCCCCCGACAGGAGATTAATGAAAAACTGTTTTTT. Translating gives CASSPRQEINEKLFF.

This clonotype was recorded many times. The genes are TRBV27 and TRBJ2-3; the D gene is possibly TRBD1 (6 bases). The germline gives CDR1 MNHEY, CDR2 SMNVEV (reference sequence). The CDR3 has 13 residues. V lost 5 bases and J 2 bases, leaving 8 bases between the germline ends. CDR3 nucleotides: TGTGCCAGCAGTAGGGGGAACACAGATACGCAGTATTTT. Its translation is CASSRGNTDTQYF.

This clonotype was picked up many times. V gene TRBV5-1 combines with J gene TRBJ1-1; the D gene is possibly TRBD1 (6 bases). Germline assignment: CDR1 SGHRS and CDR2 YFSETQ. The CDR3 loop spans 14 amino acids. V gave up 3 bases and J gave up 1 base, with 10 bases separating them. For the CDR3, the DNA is TGCGCCAGCAGCTACTGGGGGCCGAACACTGAAGCTTTCTTT. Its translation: CASSYWGPNTEAFF.

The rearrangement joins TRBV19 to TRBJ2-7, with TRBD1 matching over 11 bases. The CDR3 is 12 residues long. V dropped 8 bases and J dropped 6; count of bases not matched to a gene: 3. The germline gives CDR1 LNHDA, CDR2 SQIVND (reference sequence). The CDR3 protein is CASGTGGVEQYF. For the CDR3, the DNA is TGTGCCAGTGGGACAGGGGGAGTCGAGCAGTACTTC.

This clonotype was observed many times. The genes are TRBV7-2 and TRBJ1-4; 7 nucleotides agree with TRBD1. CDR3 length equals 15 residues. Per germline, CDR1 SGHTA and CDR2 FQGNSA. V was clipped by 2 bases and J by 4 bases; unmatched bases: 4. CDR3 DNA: TGTGCCAGCAGCTTACTCGGGACAGATAATGAAAAACTGTTTTTT. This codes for CASSLLGTDNEKLFF.

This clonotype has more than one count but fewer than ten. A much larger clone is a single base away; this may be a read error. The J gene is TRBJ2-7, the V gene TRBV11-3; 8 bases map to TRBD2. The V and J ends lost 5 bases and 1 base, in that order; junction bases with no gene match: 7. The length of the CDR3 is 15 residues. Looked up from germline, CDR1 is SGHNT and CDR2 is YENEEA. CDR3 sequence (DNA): TGTGCCAGCAGCAAATATGGCGGGGGGTCCTACGAGCAGTACTTC. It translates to CASSKYGGGSYEQYF.

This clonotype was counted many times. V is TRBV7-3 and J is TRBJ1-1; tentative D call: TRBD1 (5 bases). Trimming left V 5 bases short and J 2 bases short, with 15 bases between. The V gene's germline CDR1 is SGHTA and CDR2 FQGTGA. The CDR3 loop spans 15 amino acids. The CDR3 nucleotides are TGTGCCAGCAGCCCGACCGGGACTCCTAACACTGAAGCTTTCTTT. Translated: CASSPTGTPNTEAFF.

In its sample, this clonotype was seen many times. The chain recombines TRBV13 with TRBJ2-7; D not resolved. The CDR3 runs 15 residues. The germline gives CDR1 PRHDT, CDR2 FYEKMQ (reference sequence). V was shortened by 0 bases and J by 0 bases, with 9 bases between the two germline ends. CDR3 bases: TGTGCCAGCAGCTTAGGGACAACGGGCTCCTACGAGCAGTACTTC. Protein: CASSLGTTGSYEQYF.

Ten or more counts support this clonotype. The CDR3 reads CAWSRVTGTPYGYTF. CDR3 DNA sequence: TGTGCCTGGAGTAGGGTGACAGGGACCCCCTATGGCTACACCTTC. This chain joins TRBV30 and TRBJ1-2; 7 nucleotides agree with TRBD1. CDR1 is GTSNPN, CDR2 SVGIG, per germline (reference sequence). The CDR3 covers 15 residues. Germline trimming cut 2 bases from V and 4 bases from J; bases unmatched to any gene: 10.

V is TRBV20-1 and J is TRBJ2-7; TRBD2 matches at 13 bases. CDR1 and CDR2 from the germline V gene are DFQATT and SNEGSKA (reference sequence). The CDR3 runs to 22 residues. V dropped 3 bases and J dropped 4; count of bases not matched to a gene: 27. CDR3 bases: TGCAGTGCTAGTTATCTTGGACTAGCGGGAGACCGATCCGCTCTCAGCTTGTACGAGCAGTACTTC. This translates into CSASYLGLAGDRSALSLYEQYF.

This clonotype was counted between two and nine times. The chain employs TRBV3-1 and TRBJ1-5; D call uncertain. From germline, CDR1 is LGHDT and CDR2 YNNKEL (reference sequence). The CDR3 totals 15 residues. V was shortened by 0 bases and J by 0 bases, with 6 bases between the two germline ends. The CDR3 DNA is TGTGCCAGCAGCCAAGATGTATATAGCAATCAGCCCCAGCATTTT. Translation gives CASSQDVYSNQPQHF.

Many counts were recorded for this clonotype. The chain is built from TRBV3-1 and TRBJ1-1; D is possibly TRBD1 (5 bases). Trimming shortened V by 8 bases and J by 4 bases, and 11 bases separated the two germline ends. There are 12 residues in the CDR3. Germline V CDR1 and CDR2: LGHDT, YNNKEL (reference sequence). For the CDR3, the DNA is TGTGCCAGCCAAGGGGAGGGCACTGAAGCTTTCTTT. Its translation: CASQGEGTEAFF.

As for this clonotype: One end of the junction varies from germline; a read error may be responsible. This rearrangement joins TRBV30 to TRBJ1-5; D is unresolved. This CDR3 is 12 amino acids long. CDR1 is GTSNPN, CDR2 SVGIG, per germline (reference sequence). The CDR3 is CARSVLDQPQHF. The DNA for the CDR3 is TGTGCCCGGAGTGTACTCGATCAGCCCCAGCATTTT. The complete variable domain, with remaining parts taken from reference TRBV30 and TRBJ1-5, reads SQTIHQWPATLVQPVGSPLSLECTVEGTSNPNLYWYRQAAGRGLQLLFYSVGIGQISSEVPQNLSASRPQDRQFILSSKKLLLSDSGFYLCARSVLDQPQHFGDGTRLSIL.

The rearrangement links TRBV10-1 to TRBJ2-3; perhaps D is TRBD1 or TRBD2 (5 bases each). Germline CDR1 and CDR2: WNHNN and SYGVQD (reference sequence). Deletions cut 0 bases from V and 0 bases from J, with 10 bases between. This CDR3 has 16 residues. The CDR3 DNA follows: TGCGCCAGCAGTGAGTCGATGGGGGTCAGCACAGATACGCAGTATTTT. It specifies CASSESMGVSTDTQYF.

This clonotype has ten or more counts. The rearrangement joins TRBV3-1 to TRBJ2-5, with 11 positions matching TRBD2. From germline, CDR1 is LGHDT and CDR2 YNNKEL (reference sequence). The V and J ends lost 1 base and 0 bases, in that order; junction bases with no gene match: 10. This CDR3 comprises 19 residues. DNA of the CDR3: TGTGCCAGCAGCCAAGGAAGTATGGCGGGACTAGCGGACCAAGAGACCCAGTACTTC. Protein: CASSQGSMAGLADQETQYF.